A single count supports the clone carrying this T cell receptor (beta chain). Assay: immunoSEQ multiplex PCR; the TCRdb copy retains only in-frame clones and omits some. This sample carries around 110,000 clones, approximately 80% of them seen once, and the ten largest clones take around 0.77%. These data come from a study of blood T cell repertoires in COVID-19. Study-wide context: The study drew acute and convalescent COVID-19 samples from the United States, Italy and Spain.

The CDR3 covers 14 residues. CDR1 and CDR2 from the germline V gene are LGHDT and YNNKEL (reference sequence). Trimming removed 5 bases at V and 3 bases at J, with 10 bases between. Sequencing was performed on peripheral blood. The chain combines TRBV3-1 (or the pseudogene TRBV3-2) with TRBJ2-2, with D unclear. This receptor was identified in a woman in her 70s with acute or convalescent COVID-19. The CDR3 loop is CASSSSLDTGELFF. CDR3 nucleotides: TGTGCCAGCAGCTCCAGTCTTGACACCGGGGAGCTGTTTTTT.